Sequencing of this TCR beta chain was carried out in a study of control samples from healthy donors and cancer patients. Sequencing used immunoSEQ multiplex PCR; TCRdb keeps in-frame clones, though not all of them. The sample lists under 140,000 clones, 85% to 90% occurring once. The CDR3 length is 11 residues. The V end lost 0 bases, the J end lost 8 bases, and 7 bases lay between the germline ends. The germline V gene encodes CDR1 SQVTM and CDR2 ANQGSEA. This clone was counted once. The rearrangement joins TRBV29-1 to TRBJ1-2; D is unclear. The sample comprised PBMCs. The clonotype was recovered from a woman in her sixties with lung cancer. The CDR3 region has the DNA TGCAGCGTTGAAGATCAAAACGGCTACACCTTC. Its translation: CSVEDQNGYTF. The full variable domain, its missing parts supplied by reference TRBV29-1 and TRBJ1-2, is SAVISQKPSRDICQRGTSLTIQCQVDSQVTMMFWYRQQPGQSLTLIATANQGSEATYESGFVIDKFPISRPNLTFSTLTVSNMSPEDSSIYLCSVEDQNGYTFGSGTRLTVV.